Sequencing of this T cell receptor (beta chain) was carried out in a study of CD8 T cells in ankylosing spondylitis (dated by TCRdb to about 2017). Background for the entire study: The study profiled T cell receptor beta repertoires in healthy donors and ankylosing spondylitis patients to find disease-linked TCR variants. In total, the full study cohort was made up of some 110 healthy donors and roughly 27 ankylosing spondylitis patients. Peripheral blood was sampled, and synovial fluid was additionally collected from ankylosing spondylitis patients. The research as a whole found: A TCR beta motif made up of several highly homologous amino acid variants appeared to be characteristic of blood from ankylosing spondylitis patients. A CD8+ phenotype was shown by the disease-linked clones, which were found at relatively low frequencies in peripheral blood. Some motif variants had previously been reported in the synovial fluid and blood of reactive arthritis patients, which suggests shared mechanisms of disease initiation. The disease-linked clones were reported to be significantly enriched in matched synovial fluid samples from ankylosing spondylitis patients.

The sequencer listed for this sample is Illumina HiSeq 2500. Quantitative 5'-RACE with molecular barcodes was the method used to prepare the TCR beta libraries. Per the original workflow: To identify disease-linked TCR variants, a new computational method was used, one built on a probabilistic model of VDJ rearrangement. The public reads were reprocessed in TCRdb via fastp at Q25 and MiXCR, keeping in-frame beta chains. Rows with one shared CDR3 protein collapse into an entry with the most common genes and DNA. TCRdb, not the original authors, processed these V and J calls. The sample table shows 250,000 or so distinct CDR3 sequences, and roughly a tenth are seen once. The biggest ten clones account for about 3% of the sample. Spanning cysteine to phenylalanine, the CDR3 consists of 16 amino acids. CDR3 DNA only is kept here, 48 bases in frame from base 1. Between the V and J ends, shortened by 3 bases and 0 bases respectively, the junction contains 9 bases. CDR1 KGHSH and CDR2 LQKENI are derived from the germline V gene.

This clonotype was counted between two and nine times. It lacks a known antigen. No much larger clone is present one base from it, and per-base qualities are unavailable. The chain is encoded by TRBV18 joined to TRBJ2-6; no D gene call is confident. The sequencing sample was made of blood, either unsorted or a sorted T cell fraction (not recorded which). The origin of this receptor is a male donor with ankylosing spondylitis or in good health (not recorded which). The DNA reads TGTGCCAGCTCACCTGGCGTAAGCTCTGGGGCCAACGTCCTGACTTTC. This is translated as CASSPGVSSGANVLTF.